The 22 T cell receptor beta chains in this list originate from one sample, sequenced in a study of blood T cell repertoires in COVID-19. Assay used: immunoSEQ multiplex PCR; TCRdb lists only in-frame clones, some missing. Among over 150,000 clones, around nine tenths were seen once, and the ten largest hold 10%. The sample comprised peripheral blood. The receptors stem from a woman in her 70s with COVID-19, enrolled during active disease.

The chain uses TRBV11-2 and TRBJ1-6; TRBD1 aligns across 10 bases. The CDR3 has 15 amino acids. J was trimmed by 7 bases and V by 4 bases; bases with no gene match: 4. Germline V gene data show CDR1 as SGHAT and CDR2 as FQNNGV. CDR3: CASSWGQGTNSPLHF. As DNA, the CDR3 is TGTGCCAGCAGCTGGGGACAGGGGACAAATTCACCCCTCCACTTT.

The CDR3 protein is CASSQDFGTGQGPNEQYF. The CDR3 DNA sequence: TGTGCCAGCAGCCAAGATTTTGGGACGGGACAGGGACCGAACGAGCAGTACTTC. V usage is TRBV3-1 (or the pseudogene TRBV3-2) and J usage is TRBJ2-7, with TRBD1 matching 9 bases. The ends lost 0 bases at V and 5 bases at J; junction bases unmatched: 14. In germline, CDR1 is LGHDT, CDR2 YNNKEL (reference sequence). The CDR3 is 18 residues long.

The CDR3 reads CASSQRGISYNSPLHF. Here the CDR3 DNA reads TGTGCCAGCAGCCAGAGGGGGATCTCCTATAATTCACCCCTCCACTTT. J is TRBJ1-6 and V is TRBV7-8, with TRBD1 as a possible D gene (6 bases). Germline V gene lookup returns CDR1 SGHVS and CDR2 FQNEAQ. This CDR3 region has 16 residues. Trimming took off 5 bases at V and 0 bases at J, with 11 bases between the two ends. Based on the CDR3 plus reference TRBV7-8 and TRBJ1-6, the full variable domain is GAGVSQSPRYKVAKRGQDVALRCDPISGHVSLFWYQQALGQGPEFLTYFQNEAQLDKSGLPSDRFFAERPEGSVSTLKIQRTQQEDSAVYLCASSQRGISYNSPLHFGNGTRLTVT.

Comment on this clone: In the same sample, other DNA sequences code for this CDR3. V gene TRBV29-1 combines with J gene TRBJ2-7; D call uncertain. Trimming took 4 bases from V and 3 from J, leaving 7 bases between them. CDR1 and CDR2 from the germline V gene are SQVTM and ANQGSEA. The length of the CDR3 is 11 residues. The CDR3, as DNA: TGCAGCGTTGGGAGTGGCTACGAGCAGTACTTC. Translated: CSVGSGYEQYF.

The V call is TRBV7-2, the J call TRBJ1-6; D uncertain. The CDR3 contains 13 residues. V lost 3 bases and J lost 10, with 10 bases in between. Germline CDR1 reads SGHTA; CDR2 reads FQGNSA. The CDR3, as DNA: TGTGCCAGCAGCTTGCCGGGAACATCACCCCTCCACTTT. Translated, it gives CASSLPGTSPLHF.

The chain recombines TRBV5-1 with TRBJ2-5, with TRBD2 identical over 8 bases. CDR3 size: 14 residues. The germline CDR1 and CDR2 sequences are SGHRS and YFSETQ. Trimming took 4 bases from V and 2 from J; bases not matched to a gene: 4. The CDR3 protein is CASSGLAGQETQYF. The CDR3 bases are TGCGCCAGCAGCGGGTTAGCGGGACAAGAGACCCAGTACTTC.

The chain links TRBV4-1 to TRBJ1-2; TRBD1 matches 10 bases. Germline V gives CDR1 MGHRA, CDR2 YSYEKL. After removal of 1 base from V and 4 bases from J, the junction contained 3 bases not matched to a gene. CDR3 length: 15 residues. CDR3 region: CASSQGQGAFYGYTF. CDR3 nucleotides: TGCGCCAGCAGCCAAGGACAGGGGGCCTTCTATGGCTACACCTTC.

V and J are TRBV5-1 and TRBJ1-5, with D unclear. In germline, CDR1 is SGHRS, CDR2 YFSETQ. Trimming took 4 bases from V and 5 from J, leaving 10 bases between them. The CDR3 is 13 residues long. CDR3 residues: CASSMTPDQPQHF. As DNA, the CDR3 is TGCGCCAGCAGCATGACACCTGATCAGCCCCAGCATTTT.

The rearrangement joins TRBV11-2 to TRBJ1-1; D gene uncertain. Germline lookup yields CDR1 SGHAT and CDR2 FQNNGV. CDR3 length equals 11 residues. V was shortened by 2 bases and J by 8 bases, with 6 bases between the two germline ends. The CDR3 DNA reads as TGTGCCAGCAGCTTACCCGGGGAAGCTTTCTTT. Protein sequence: CASSLPGEAFF.

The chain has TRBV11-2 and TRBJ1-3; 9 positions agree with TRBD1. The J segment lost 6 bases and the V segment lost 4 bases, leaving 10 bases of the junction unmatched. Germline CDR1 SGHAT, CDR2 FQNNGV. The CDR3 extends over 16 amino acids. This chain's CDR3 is CASSSQGAFNENTIYF. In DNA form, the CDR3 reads TGTGCCAGCAGCTCACAGGGGGCCTTCAATGAAAACACCATATATTTT. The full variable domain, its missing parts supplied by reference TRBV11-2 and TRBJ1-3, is EAGVAQSPRYKIIEKRQSVAFWCNPISGHATLYWYQQILGQGPKLLIQFQNNGVVDDSQLPKDRFSAERLKGVDSTLKIQPAKLEDSAVYLCASSSQGAFNENTIYFGEGSWLTVV.

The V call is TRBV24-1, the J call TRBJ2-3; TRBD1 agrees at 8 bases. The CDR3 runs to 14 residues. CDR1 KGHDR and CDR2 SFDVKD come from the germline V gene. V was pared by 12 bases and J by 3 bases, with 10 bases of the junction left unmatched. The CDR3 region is CAPLGQGLTDTQYF. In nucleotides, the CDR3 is TGTGCCCCGCTCGGACAGGGTTTGACAGATACGCAGTATTTT.

CDR3 DNA sequence: TGTGCCAGCACTCCCGGGTTCTACAATGAGCAGTTCTTC. As protein: CASTPGFYNEQFF. The rearrangement uses TRBV28 and TRBJ2-1; D uncertain. Trimming left V 7 bases short and J 3 bases short, with 10 bases between. The CDR3 has 13 amino acids. Looked up from germline, CDR1 is MDHEN and CDR2 is SYDVKM.

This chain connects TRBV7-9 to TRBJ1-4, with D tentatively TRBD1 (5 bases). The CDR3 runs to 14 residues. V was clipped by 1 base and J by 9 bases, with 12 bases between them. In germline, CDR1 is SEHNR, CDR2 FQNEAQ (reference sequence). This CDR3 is CASSLDWGQKKLFF. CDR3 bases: TGTGCCAGCAGCTTAGACTGGGGCCAGAAAAAACTGTTTTTT.

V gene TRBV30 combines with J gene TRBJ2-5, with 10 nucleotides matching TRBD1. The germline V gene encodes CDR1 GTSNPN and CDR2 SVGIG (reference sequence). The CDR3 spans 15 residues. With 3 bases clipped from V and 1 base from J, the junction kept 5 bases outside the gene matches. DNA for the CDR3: TGTGCCTGGAGCCGGGACAGGGGAATCCAAGAGACCCAGTACTTC. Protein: CAWSRDRGIQETQYF.

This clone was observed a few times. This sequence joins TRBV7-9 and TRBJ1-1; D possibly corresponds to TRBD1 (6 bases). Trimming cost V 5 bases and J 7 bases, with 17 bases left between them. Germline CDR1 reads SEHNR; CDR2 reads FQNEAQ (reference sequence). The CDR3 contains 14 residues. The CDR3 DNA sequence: TGTGCCAGCAGCCGTACCGGAACGACAGGTGAAGCTTTCTTT. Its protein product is CASSRTGTTGEAFF. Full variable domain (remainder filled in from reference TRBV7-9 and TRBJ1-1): DTGVSQNPRHKITKRGQNVTFRCDPISEHNRLYWYRQTLGQGPEFLTYFQNEAQLEKSRLLSDRFSAERPKGSFSTLEIQRTEQGDSAMYLCASSRTGTTGEAFFGQGTRLTVV.

The CDR3 nucleotides are TGTGCCAGCAGCGTCCAGAACACCGGGGAGCTGTTTTTT. Translated: CASSVQNTGELFF. This chain uses TRBV9 with TRBJ2-2; D remains ambiguous. The CDR3 is 13 amino acids. Germline V gene lookup returns CDR1 SGDLS and CDR2 YYNGEE. V was pared by 2 bases and J by 1 base, with 3 bases between.

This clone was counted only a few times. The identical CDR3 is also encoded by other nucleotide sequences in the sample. The CDR3 region has the DNA TGTGCCAGCAGTGATCGTGGGGGAGGCTATGGCTACACCTTC. Translated: CASSDRGGGYGYTF. The chain links TRBV2 to TRBJ1-2; tentatively, D is TRBD1 (5 bases). The CDR3 totals 14 residues. With 3 bases removed from V and 4 bases from J, the gap between germline ends came to 12 bases. CDR1 and CDR2 from the germline V gene are SNHLY and FYNNEI.

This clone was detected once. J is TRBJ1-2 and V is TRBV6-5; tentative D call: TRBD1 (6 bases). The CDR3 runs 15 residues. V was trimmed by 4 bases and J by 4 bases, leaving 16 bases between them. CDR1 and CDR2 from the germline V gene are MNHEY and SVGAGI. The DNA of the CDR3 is TGTGCCAGCAGTTCCCGGGACACAGGGAGCTATGGCTACACCTTC. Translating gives CASSSRDTGSYGYTF.

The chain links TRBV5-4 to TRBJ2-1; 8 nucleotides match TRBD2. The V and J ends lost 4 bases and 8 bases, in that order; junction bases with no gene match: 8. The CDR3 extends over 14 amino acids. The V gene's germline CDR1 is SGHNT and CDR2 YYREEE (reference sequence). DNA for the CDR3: TGTGCCAGCAGCCCGGGGGGGAAGTGGCATGAGCAGTTCTTC. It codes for CASSPGGKWHEQFF. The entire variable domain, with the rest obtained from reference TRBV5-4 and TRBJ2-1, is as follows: ETGVTQSPTHLIKTRGQQVTLRCSSQSGHNTVSWYQQALGQGPQFIFQYYREEENGRGNFPPRFSGLQFPNYSSELNVNALELDDSALYLCASSPGGKWHEQFFGPGTRLTVL.

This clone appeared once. CDR3 nucleotide sequence: TGTGCCAGCAGCACAGGTTCTGAAGCTTTCTTT. It specifies CASSTGSEAFF. J is TRBJ1-1 and V is TRBV6-5; D may be TRBD1 (5 bases). Germline assignment: CDR1 MNHEY and CDR2 SVGAGI. The ends were cut back, 6 bases at V and 6 bases at J, with 8 bases in the middle. The CDR3 has 11 amino acids.

The CDR3 DNA follows: TGTGCCAGCAGCTCGTCGAATTCACCCCTCCACTTT. Translation: CASSSSNSPLHF. The rearrangement joins TRBV7-2 to TRBJ1-6; D remains ambiguous. CDR3 size: 12 residues. The germline gives CDR1 SGHTA, CDR2 FQGNSA. V lost 4 bases and J lost 7, with 5 bases in between.

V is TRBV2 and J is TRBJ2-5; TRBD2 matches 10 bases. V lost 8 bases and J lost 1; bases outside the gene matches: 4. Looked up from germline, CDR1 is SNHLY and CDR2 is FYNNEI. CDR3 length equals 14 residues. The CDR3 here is CASGLAGGQETQYF. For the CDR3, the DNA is TGTGCCAGCGGGTTAGCGGGGGGCCAAGAGACCCAGTACTTC. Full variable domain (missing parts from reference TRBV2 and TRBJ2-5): EPEVTQTPSHQVTQMGQEVILRCVPISNHLYFYWYRQILGQKVEFLVSFYNNEISEKSEIFDDQFSVERPDGSNFTLKIRSTKLEDSAMYFCASGLAGGQETQYFGPGTRLLVL.